This note documents a single T cell receptor (beta chain) sequence. The data were obtained in a study of T cells expressing NK-cell markers. Germline V gene lookup returns CDR1 SGHKS and CDR2 YYEKEE (reference sequence). The CDR3 covers 12 residues. TCRdb derives one entry per CDR3 protein from the 5' RACE reads, leaving out DNA. Listed are roughly 390,000 distinct CDR3 sequences; about 10% falls within the top ten. The sample was blood T cells: a sorted CD56 or NKG2C T cell subset, CD4+ or CD8+ T cells, or bulk PBMC T cells (not recorded which). This receptor was identified in a woman in her fifties or sixties in good health. The genes are TRBV5-5 and TRBJ2-1; without DNA, the TCRdb call of TRBD2 cannot be checked. The CDR3 reads CASSFPAGEQFF.